This T cell receptor (beta chain) was sequenced for a study of cytomegalovirus exposure and HLA in healthy donors. The study's findings and limits: Most CMV-associated TCR beta chains appeared HLA-restricted in a later analysis.

This CDR3 is built from 16 residues. Per germline, CDR1 SSHAT and CDR2 FNYEAQ (reference sequence). Primers included in the PCR were 60 Vbeta and 13 Jbeta primers. Method: immunoSEQ multiplex PCR; TCRdb's copy keeps in-frame clones and lacks some. The table records fewer than 200,000 clones, 70% to 80% of them present only once. On this clone itself: What it binds is not known. Its ends do not fully match the called genes, so a read error is possible.

The genes are TRBV7-7 and TRBJ2-5; 9 nucleotides line up with TRBD1. This TCR was sampled from a man in his 60s in good health and CMV-seronegative. The sequenced material came from PBMCs. The CDR3 is CASSLDLNRGRETQYF. As DNA, the CDR3 is TGTGCTAGCAGCTTAGACCTGAACAGGGGGCGGGAGACCCAGTACTTC.